The rows below give T cell receptor beta chains drawn from one sample of a study of radiation and T cells in renal cell carcinoma. TCRdb's table, derived via immunoSEQ multiplex PCR, lists solely in-frame clones and lacks some. The profile shows about 150,000 clones, roughly 87% of them singletons. Sequenced here: blood, sampled from a patient whose treatment included radiotherapy and nephrectomy. These receptors originate from a woman aged 50 to 60 with renal cell carcinoma. The CDR3 runs from the conserved cysteine through the conserved F or W. The order of the fields is V gene, J gene, D gene, clone size, CDR3 protein, CDR3 DNA. D genes are given only for firm matches. Expanded clones are given a class, and other clones once, few, many or no size at all.

V: TRBV11-2; J: TRBJ1-4; D: NA; size: NA; CDR3: CASRGPNEKLFF; DNA: TGTGCCAGCAGGGGCCCTAATGAAAAACTGTTTTTT
V: TRBV6-5; J: TRBJ2-3; D: NA; size: NA; CDR3: CASGELDTQYF; DNA: TGTGCCAGCGGGGAGTTAGATACGCAGTATTTT
V: TRBV11-2; J: TRBJ2-1; D: NA; size: NA; CDR3: CASSPAVGAWNEQFF; DNA: TGTGCCAGCAGCCCGGCGGTAGGGGCCTGGAATGAGCAGTTCTTC
V: TRBV5-4; J: TRBJ2-4; D: TRBD2; size: NA; CDR3: CASSPTSGLAKNIQYF; DNA: TGTGCCAGCAGCCCGACTAGCGGGTTAGCCAAAAACATTCAGTACTTC
V: TRBV9; J: TRBJ1-2; D: TRBD1; size: NA; CDR3: CASTAGQNNYGYTF; DNA: TGTGCCAGCACCGCGGGACAGAATAACTATGGCTACACCTTC
V: TRBV19; J: TRBJ1-2; D: TRBD1; size: NA; CDR3: CASRAGTAYGYTF; DNA: TGTGCCAGTAGGGCCGGGACAGCTTATGGCTACACCTTC
V: TRBV28; J: TRBJ2-7; D: NA; size: NA; CDR3: CASSPRGVNFYEQYF; DNA: TGTGCCAGCAGTCCTAGGGGGGTGAACTTCTACGAGCAGTACTTC
V: TRBV9; J: TRBJ1-4; D: NA; size: NA; CDR3: CASPGSEKLFF; DNA: TGTGCCAGCCCGGGGAGTGAAAAACTGTTTTTT
V: TRBV5-1; J: TRBJ1-1; D: TRBD1; size: NA; CDR3: CASSWDRGIIAEAFF; DNA: TGCGCCAGCAGCTGGGACAGGGGCATAATCGCTGAAGCTTTCTTT
V: TRBV2; J: TRBJ1-5; D: TRBD1; size: NA; CDR3: CASSEMGQSNQPQHF; DNA: TGTGCCAGCAGTGAAATGGGACAGAGCAATCAGCCCCAGCATTTT
V: TRBV6-4; J: TRBJ1-6; D: NA; size: NA; CDR3: CASSPGGGNSPLHF; DNA: TGTGCCAGCAGTCCCGGGGGGGGGAATTCACCCCTCCACTTT
V: TRBV28; J: TRBJ1-1; D: TRBD1; size: NA; CDR3: CASSLWAGGIRTEAFF; DNA: TGTGCCAGCAGTTTATGGGCAGGGGGGATAAGAACTGAAGCTTTCTTT
V: TRBV7-8; J: TRBJ2-1; D: TRBD2; size: NA; CDR3: CASSLVRFSGGRLYNEQFF; DNA: TGTGCCAGCAGCTTAGTAAGGTTTAGCGGGGGGCGTTTGTACAATGAGCAGTTCTTC
V: TRBV7-7; J: TRBJ1-6; D: NA; size: NA; CDR3: CASSFRNNSPLHF; DNA: TGTGCTAGCAGCTTCCGTAATAATTCACCCCTCCACTTT
V: TRBV5-5; J: TRBJ1-1; D: TRBD1; size: NA; CDR3: CASSLGTANTEAFF; DNA: TGTGCCAGCAGCCTCGGGACAGCGAACACTGAAGCTTTCTTT
V: TRBV5-6; J: TRBJ1-4; D: NA; size: NA; CDR3: CASSLVGGGREKLFF; DNA: TGTGCCAGCAGCTTGGTCGGCGGGGGGCGCGAAAAACTGTTTTTT
V: TRBV4-1; J: TRBJ2-7; D: NA; size: NA; CDR3: CASSQSTYEQYF; DNA: TGCGCCAGCAGCCAATCAACCTACGAGCAGTACTTC
V: TRBV18; J: TRBJ2-7; D: TRBD1; size: once; CDR3: CASSPGQGNSYEQYF; DNA: TGTGCCAGCTCACCGGGACAGGGGAATTCCTACGAGCAGTACTTC